The 32 T cell receptor beta chains below were found in one sample sequenced in a study of T-cell reconstitution after alpha-beta-depleted transplantation in children. Library preparation (for TCRbeta) was performed with unique molecular identifiers. One entry per CDR3 protein results from TCRdb running MiXCR on the PCR reads. The data contain about 300,000 distinct CDR3 sequences, about 9.5% of them singletons. Sequencing used PBMCs, obtained before TCRalphabeta/CD19-depleted stem cell transplant. These receptors came from a boy less than two years old with acute myeloid leukemia, due to receive a stem cell transplant.

This clonotype was detected ten times or more. The chain is built from TRBV5-1 and TRBJ2-5; TRBD1 agrees at 9 bases. The CDR3 extends over 15 amino acids. Germline CDR1 reads SGHRS; CDR2 reads YFSETQ. V trimming: 4 bases; J trimming: 3 bases; junction bases outside the gene matches: 7. The CDR3 DNA sequence: TGCGCCAGCAGCCCAGGGACAGGGATCAAAGAGACCCAGTACTTC. Amino acids: CASSPGTGIKETQYF.

The rearrangement joins TRBV12-3 or TRBV12-4 to TRBJ2-7; 7 bases map to TRBD1. With 5 bases clipped from V and 1 base from J, the junction kept 8 bases outside the gene matches. CDR3 size: 15 residues. CDR3: CASSLGQVSSYEQYF. DNA of the CDR3: TGTGCCAGCAGTCTTGGACAGGTCAGTTCCTACGAGCAGTACTTC.

This clonotype was observed at least ten times. In DNA form, the CDR3 reads TGTGCCAGCAGTTCTAAGGGGTTTAGCGGGACAAAGTTCTTGCAGTTCTTC. Protein: CASSSKGFSGTKFLQFF. The V gene is TRBV28, the J gene TRBJ2-1; 8 nucleotides agree with TRBD2. The V and J ends lost 4 bases and 12 bases, in that order; junction bases with no gene match: 20. In germline, CDR1 is MDHEN, CDR2 SYDVKM. This CDR3 has 17 amino acids.

At least ten counts were recorded for this clonotype. The rearrangement links TRBV5-4 to TRBJ2-3; D is perhaps TRBD2 (6 bases). The V gene lost 0 bases and the J gene lost 5 bases, with 10 bases spanning the gap. This CDR3 has 14 residues. In germline, CDR1 is SGHNT, CDR2 YYREEE (reference sequence). CDR3 coding DNA: TGTGCCAGCAGCTTGGCTCGGGAGAGAGATACGCAGTATTTT. Residues: CASSLARERDTQYF.

This clonotype occurred a few times. The rearrangement links TRBV19 to TRBJ1-1, with 7 positions matching TRBD1. The J segment lost 8 bases and the V segment lost 5 bases, leaving 17 bases of the junction unmatched. The CDR3 contains 16 residues. The V gene's germline CDR1 is LNHDA and CDR2 SQIVND (reference sequence). The CDR3 reads CASSPPRGRRLLEAFF. CDR3 DNA sequence: TGTGCCAGTAGTCCGCCGAGGGGGCGACGGTTGCTGGAAGCTTTCTTT.

Ten or more counts support this clonotype. V usage is TRBV5-5 and J usage is TRBJ2-1; possibly TRBD1 for D (5 bases). CDR1 is SGHKS, CDR2 YYEKEE, per germline (reference sequence). V lost 5 bases to trimming and J lost 3 bases, with 15 bases between them. The CDR3 covers 15 residues. This chain's CDR3 is CASRWGQGGYNEQFF. CDR3 nucleotide sequence: TGTGCCAGCAGATGGGGTCAGGGTGGCTACAATGAGCAGTTCTTC.

This clonotype was detected ten times or more. The V call is TRBV24-1, the J call TRBJ2-1; 10 nucleotides match TRBD1. Germline-derived CDR1 and CDR2 are KGHDR and SFDVKD. The V gene end was trimmed by 7 bases and the J gene end by 1 base; junction bases not matched to a gene: 3. The CDR3 spans 15 residues. CDR3 in amino acids: CATSPDRGSYNEQFF. In DNA form, the CDR3 reads TGTGCCACCAGCCCGGACAGGGGGTCCTACAATGAGCAGTTCTTC.

The sample holds many counts of this clonotype. V is TRBV10-3 and J is TRBJ2-2, with D perhaps matching TRBD2 (5 bases). The CDR3 spans 15 residues. Trimming left V 2 bases short and J 0 bases short, with 7 bases between. The germline CDR1 and CDR2 sequences are ENHRY and SYGVKD. CDR3: CAISEAGSNTGELFF. The CDR3 coding sequence is TGTGCCATCAGTGAGGCGGGCTCGAACACCGGGGAGCTGTTTTTT.

This clonotype was seen many times. This chain links TRBV10-3 with TRBJ2-7; possible D gene TRBD2, 5 bases. The CDR3 is 16 amino acids. Germline assignment: CDR1 ENHRY and CDR2 SYGVKD. V dropped 4 bases and J dropped 2 bases, with 18 bases sitting between them. CDR3 amino acids: CAISVPDFNGAYEQYF. CDR3 nucleotides: TGTGCCATCAGTGTCCCGGACTTTAATGGTGCCTACGAGCAGTACTTC.

The chain is built from TRBV20-1 and TRBJ1-2; unclear D gene. From germline, CDR1 is DFQATT and CDR2 SNEGSKA (reference sequence). CDR3 size: 15 residues. The V end was cut by 0 bases, the J end by 6 bases, with 17 bases between. For the CDR3, the DNA is TGCAGTGCTAGAGATTTCAGGATGTGGAAGGATGGCTACACCTTC. This sequence encodes CSARDFRMWKDGYTF.

This clonotype was seen at least ten times. V is TRBV7-3 and J is TRBJ2-2; 12 bases are a match to TRBD2. The CDR3 is made up of 17 amino acids. V lost 5 bases, J lost 7 bases, and 11 bases stayed unmatched. Per the germline V gene, CDR1 is SGHTA and CDR2 is FQGTGA. CDR3 DNA: TGTGCCAGCAGCCCTTCTAGCGGGAGGGCCGGTGACGGGGAGCTGTTTTTT. Its translation: CASSPSSGRAGDGELFF.

In DNA, the CDR3 is TGTGCCAGCAGCCTTTTCTTACGGGGGGACAGGGGGCAACAGTACTTC. Translation: CASSLFLRGDRGQQYF. The gene calls are TRBV28 and TRBJ2-7; 12 bases match TRBD1. V was pared by 6 bases and J by 10 bases, with 16 bases of the junction left unmatched. The CDR3 covers 16 residues. The germline V gene has CDR1 MDHEN and CDR2 SYDVKM.

This clonotype was detected ten times or more. The chain uses TRBV5-1 and TRBJ2-7; 11 nucleotides agree with TRBD2. CDR1 SGHRS and CDR2 YFSETQ come from the germline V gene. The CDR3 is 15 residues long. Unmatched junction bases numbered 3, after V lost 0 bases and J lost 4 bases. Here the CDR3 DNA reads TGCGCCAGCAGCTTGGCAGCTAGCGGGGGGTACGAGCAGTACTTC. Its protein product is CASSLAASGGYEQYF.

This clonotype was recorded a few times. This sequence joins TRBV4-1 and TRBJ2-5, with 10 bases aligning to TRBD2. The length of the CDR3 is 17 residues. Trimming at V came to 4 bases and at J to 3 bases, leaving 11 bases not matched to a gene. Per germline, CDR1 MGHRA and CDR2 YSYEKL. CDR3 in DNA: TGCGCCAGCAGCCGCCCGGGACTAGCGCCCGAAAAAGAGACCCAGTACTTC. Translating it yields CASSRPGLAPEKETQYF.

At least ten counts were recorded for this clonotype. V and J are TRBV20-1 and TRBJ1-5; 12 bases align to TRBD1. CDR1 and CDR2 from the germline V gene are DFQATT and SNEGSKA (reference sequence). This CDR3 has 15 amino acids. V shed 5 bases, J shed 8 bases, and the junction held 10 bases outside the gene matches. Here the CDR3 reads CSARGGTGGWEPQHF. The CDR3, as DNA: TGCAGTGCTCGAGGGGGGACAGGGGGCTGGGAGCCCCAGCATTTT.

This clonotype was observed many times. The J gene is TRBJ2-7, the V gene TRBV14, with 8 bases aligning to TRBD2. The V segment lost 0 bases and the J segment 3 bases; nucleotides outside the gene matches: 7. The CDR3 is made up of 16 amino acids. In germline, CDR1 is SGHDN, CDR2 FVKESK. The CDR3: CASSQDRREGHYEQYF. CDR3 DNA sequence: TGTGCCAGCAGCCAAGATCGACGGGAGGGCCACTACGAGCAGTACTTC.

This clonotype was detected many times. The chain couples TRBV20-1 to TRBJ2-1, with 7 bases identical to TRBD1. Germline assignment: CDR1 DFQATT and CDR2 SNEGSKA (reference sequence). J was trimmed by 0 bases and V by 6 bases; bases with no gene match: 5. The CDR3 totals 14 residues. This CDR3 reads CSALDRSSYNEQFF. The CDR3 DNA follows: TGCAGTGCCCTGGACAGGAGCTCCTACAATGAGCAGTTCTTC.

Many counts were recorded for this clonotype. The CDR3 is CASSQDPTQGSPLHF. CDR3 bases: TGCGCCAGCAGCCAAGATCCTACCCAGGGTTCACCCCTCCACTTT. V gene TRBV4-3 combines with J gene TRBJ1-6; possible D gene TRBD1, 5 bases. The CDR3 is made up of 15 amino acids. Germline V gene sequence: CDR1 LGHNA, CDR2 YSLEER. The V and J ends lost 0 bases and 9 bases respectively, with 12 bases between them.

Details on this clonotype: This may come from a read error, since a much larger clone is one base off. CDR3 bases: TGTGCCAGCAGTCTCGAGAGGGAGAAGTACTTC. It encodes CASSLEREKYF. V usage is TRBV12-3 or TRBV12-4 and J usage is TRBJ2-7, with D tentatively TRBD2 (5 bases). The CDR3 spans 11 residues. V was cut by 5 bases and J by 11 bases, with 13 bases left in between.

This clonotype was observed many times. This sequence joins TRBV12-3 or TRBV12-4 and TRBJ2-7, with D uncertain. Trimming left V 5 bases short and J 5 bases short, with 13 bases between. The CDR3 consists of 13 residues. The CDR3 nucleotides read TGTGCCAGCAGTAGGGTCCTTGGGAACGAGCAGTACTTC. Translated, it gives CASSRVLGNEQYF.

This clonotype was counted at least ten times. The chain uses TRBV29-1 and TRBJ2-1; D gene uncertain. CDR3 length equals 12 residues. The V gene's germline CDR1 is SQVTM and CDR2 ANQGSEA. The germline V and J ends were trimmed by 6 bases and 4 bases, with 10 bases remaining between them. Written as DNA, the CDR3 is TGCAGCGTAGACTGGATTTACAATGAGCAGTTCTTC. Its protein is CSVDWIYNEQFF.

A few counts support this clonotype. The chain uses TRBV7-8 and TRBJ1-1, with D possibly being TRBD1 (5 bases). Per the germline V gene, CDR1 is SGHVS and CDR2 is FQNEAQ. Trimming left V 3 bases short and J 0 bases short, with 14 bases between. The CDR3 consists of 16 residues. The DNA for the CDR3 is TGTGCCAGCAGCTTTTTACAGGATCTATTGAACACTGAAGCTTTCTTT. Translating it yields CASSFLQDLLNTEAFF.

Ten or more counts support this clonotype. V is TRBV12-3 or TRBV12-4 and J is TRBJ1-2; D remains ambiguous. Deletions cut 3 bases from V and 4 bases from J, with 15 bases between. The length of the CDR3 is 15 residues. CDR3 sequence (DNA): TGTGCCAGCAGTTTGCGGGCAGGAGAAGGCTATGGCTACACCTTC. Translation: CASSLRAGEGYGYTF.

This rearrangement joins TRBV5-6 to TRBJ2-3; D is unresolved. There are 13 residues in the CDR3. CDR1 and CDR2 (germline): SGHDT, YYEEEE. The V and J ends lost 2 bases and 6 bases respectively, with 10 bases between them. The CDR3 coding sequence is TGTGCCAGCAGCTTACCCATTCCGGATACGCAGTATTTT. This gives the protein CASSLPIPDTQYF. The full variable domain, in which reference TRBV5-6 and TRBJ2-3 provide the parts outside the CDR3, is DAGVTQSPTHLIKTRGQQVTLRCSPKSGHDTVSWYQQALGQGPQFIFQYYEEEERQRGNFPDRFSGHQFPNYSSELNVNALLLGDSALYLCASSLPIPDTQYFGPGTRLTVL.

The sample holds many counts of this clonotype. V usage is TRBV27 and J usage is TRBJ2-7, with D uncertain. Germline CDR1 reads MNHEY; CDR2 reads SMNVEV (reference sequence). The CDR3 runs to 12 residues. V was shortened by 5 bases and J by 7 bases, with 12 bases between the two germline ends. In nucleotides, the CDR3 is TGTGCCAGCAGTCCTCTTTTTGTTGAGCAGTACTTC. Translated, it gives CASSPLFVEQYF.

This clonotype was counted at least ten times. The chain combines TRBV7-6 with TRBJ2-7, with TRBD1 identical over 10 bases. Per germline, CDR1 SGHVS and CDR2 FNYEAQ. This CDR3 is built from 15 residues. J was trimmed by 4 bases and V by 1 base; bases with no gene match: 4. CDR3 DNA: TGTGCCAGCAGCTTAGGGACAGGGGGACGTTACGAGCAGTACTTC. It yields the protein CASSLGTGGRYEQYF.

This clonotype was picked up many times. V usage is TRBV6-5 and J usage is TRBJ1-3; D not certain. The germline V gene has CDR1 MNHEY and CDR2 SVGAGI. This CDR3 region has 16 residues. Deletions cut 5 bases from V and 0 bases from J, with 14 bases between. The CDR3: CASSIHGFRSGNTIYF. The CDR3 nucleotides are TGTGCCAGCAGTATACATGGATTCCGCTCTGGAAACACCATATATTTT.

This clonotype showed up many times. The chain employs TRBV27 and TRBJ2-3; D gene unclear. V shed 5 bases and J shed 1 base, with 13 bases lying between them. The CDR3 is made up of 15 amino acids. CDR1 MNHEY and CDR2 SMNVEV come from the germline V gene (reference sequence). The CDR3 region is CASSPLGKRTDTQYF. The CDR3 bases are TGTGCCAGCAGTCCCCTTGGGAAGCGCACAGATACGCAGTATTTT.

In regard to this clonotype: A much larger clone lies a single base off, so this may be a read error. This rearrangement joins TRBV6-1 to TRBJ1-4; 12 bases line up with TRBD1. Germline lookup yields CDR1 MNHNS and CDR2 SASEGT. The CDR3 is 15 amino acids. The CDR3 is CASSNSGTGGGKPFF. As DNA, the CDR3 is TGTGCCAGCAGTAATTCCGGGACAGGGGGCGGAAAACCGTTTTTT.

In the case of this clonotype: This may be a read error: a much more frequent sequence differs by one nucleotide. The chain is built from TRBV24-1 and TRBJ2-4, with D maybe TRBD2 (6 bases). This CDR3 is built from 14 residues. Deletions cut 5 bases from V and 4 bases from J, with 11 bases between. Germline CDR1 and CDR2: KGHDR and SFDVKD. The DNA of the CDR3 is TGTGCCACCAGTGGGGGACTGGGAAAAAACATTCAGTACTTC. Protein product: CATSGGLGKNIQYF.

In this sample, this clonotype turned up many times. The chain is built from TRBV7-3 and TRBJ2-2, with D perhaps TRBD2 (6 bases). Germline CDR1 reads SGHTA; CDR2 reads FQGTGA. The CDR3 totals 16 residues. The V and J ends lost 3 bases and 4 bases respectively, with 15 bases between them. CDR3 coding DNA: TGTGCCAGCAGCTTGTACGGGAGTTCGAGCACCGGGGAGCTGTTTTTT. Protein: CASSLYGSSSTGELFF.

This clonotype was observed many times. The CDR3 protein is CASSVSGGYMVQETQYF. CDR3 bases: TGTGCCAGCAGCGTAAGTGGCGGGTATATGGTCCAAGAGACCCAGTACTTC. The V and J genes are TRBV9 and TRBJ2-5; D perhaps matches TRBD2 (5 bases). V was pared by 1 base and J by 1 base, with 17 bases between. The CDR3 has 17 amino acids. Germline values: CDR1 SGDLS, CDR2 YYNGEE.